These T cell receptor beta chains were read from a single sample in a study of cytomegalovirus exposure and HLA in healthy donors. The table came from immunoSEQ multiplex PCR; TCRdb's copy has only in-frame clones and leaves some out. This table has around 100,000 clones, 74% appearing once. Sequencing was done on a sample of PBMCs. The receptors stem from a middle-aged man in good health and CMV-seropositive. Both conserved end residues are part of each CDR3. A D gene is named only where the DNA matches it firmly. Where a row states a size, it is once, few, many or the class of an expanded clone; other rows omit it.

TGTGCCAGCATTGCCAAAAACAGTCAGTACTTC,CASIAKNSQYF,TRBJ2-4,NA,NA,TRBV2
TGTGCCAGTAGTGTCGGGACAGAAACCCAGCAGTTCTTC,CASSVGTETQQFF,TRBJ2-1,TRBD1,NA,TRBV19
TGCGCCAGCAGCTTTATAGCGGGGGGCCGTAACAATGAGCAGTTCTTC,CASSFIAGGRNNEQFF,TRBJ2-1,TRBD2,NA,TRBV5-1
TGTGCCAGCAGCTTAGGAGGGTTCTCATACGAGCAGTACTTC,CASSLGGFSYEQYF,TRBJ2-7,NA,once,TRBV7-8
TGCGCCAGCAGCGGAAGACAGGGACGAAACTATGGCTACACCTTC,CASSGRQGRNYGYTF,TRBJ1-2,TRBD1,NA,TRBV5-1
TGCAGCATCCCAAACTATGGCTACACCTTC,CSIPNYGYTF,TRBJ1-2,NA,few,TRBV20-1
TGCGCCAGCAGTAAAACCTTTAACAGCCGACCCTACGAGCAGTACTTC,CASSKTFNSRPYEQYF,TRBJ2-7,NA,NA,TRBV23-1
TGTGCCAGCAGCTTAGGGACAGTTGTCTACGAGCAGTACTTC,CASSLGTVVYEQYF,TRBJ2-7,NA,NA,TRBV7-9
TGTGCCAGCAGCCAGAATTGGGACTCGAACGAGCAGTACTTC,CASSQNWDSNEQYF,TRBJ2-7,NA,NA,TRBV4-2
TGTGCCAGCACCCCAAGGGGGGGCCTTGAAGATACGCAGTATTTT,CASTPRGGLEDTQYF,TRBJ2-3,NA,NA,TRBV5-4
TGTGCCAGTAGTATAGGGGGGGAATTAATCTATGGCTACACCTTC,CASSIGGELIYGYTF,TRBJ1-2,NA,NA,TRBV19
TGTGCCAGCAGTGGACAAACAGGGGCCCCGGGAGCTTTCTTT,CASSGQTGAPGAFF,TRBJ1-1,TRBD1,NA,TRBV2
TGTGCCACCAGCAGAGATTTAAACACTGAAGCTTTCTTT,CATSRDLNTEAFF,TRBJ1-1,NA,few,TRBV15
TGCGCCAGCAGCTATCGACAGAACACTGAAGCTTTCTTT,CASSYRQNTEAFF,TRBJ1-1,NA,NA,TRBV5-1
TGTGCCAGCAGTGATCCCGGGACAGGGCACGAGCAGTACTTC,CASSDPGTGHEQYF,TRBJ2-7,TRBD1,NA,TRBV6-1
TGTGCCAGCAGTTTCCCCACCAAGACTAGCGGAGAGGGTCTCTACGAGCAGTACTTC,CASSFPTKTSGEGLYEQYF,TRBJ2-7,TRBD2,NA,TRBV27
TGTGCCAGCAGCTTCCCGGGGGGAGGTGTAGGGGGCACAGATACGCAGTATTTT,CASSFPGGGVGGTDTQYF,TRBJ2-3,TRBD2,NA,TRBV5-4
TGTGCCAGCAGCAAAGCGCTAGCGGGGTGTAACGAGCAGTACTTC,CASSKALAGCNEQYF,TRBJ2-7,NA,NA,TRBV21-1
TGTGCCAGCAGTGGGGAGACTGAAGCTTTCTTT,CASSGETEAFF,TRBJ1-1,NA,NA,TRBV2
TGTGCCAGTAGTACTCCGGGACTAGCCAAAAACATTCAGTACTTC,CASSTPGLAKNIQYF,TRBJ2-4,NA,once,TRBV19
TGTGCCAGCAGCTTAGCGGGGACAGGGGGCTCTGGGGCCAACGTCCTGACTTTC,CASSLAGTGGSGANVLTF,TRBJ2-6,TRBD1,NA,TRBV7-6
TGCGCCAGCAGCACTAATAATTCACCCCTCCACTTT,CASSTNNSPLHF,TRBJ1-6,NA,NA,TRBV5-1
TGTGCCAGCTCACTCTTGGTTGCGATTGAGCAGTACTTC,CASSLLVAIEQYF,TRBJ2-7,NA,NA,TRBV18
TGTGCCAGCAGTTTTTCGCGCTCCTACGAGCAGTACTTC,CASSFSRSYEQYF,TRBJ2-7,NA,NA,TRBV27
TGTGCCACCAGCAGAGGAGCCGGAACGGGGACAGATACGCAGTATTTT,CATSRGAGTGTDTQYF,TRBJ2-3,NA,NA,TRBV15
TGCGCCAGCAGCTTGGGACAGGGGGCCAATTCACCCCTCCACTTT,CASSLGQGANSPLHF,TRBJ1-6,TRBD1,NA,TRBV5-1
TGTGCCAGCAGCTTAGTCGGCGGGAGATCCTACAATGAGCAGTTCTTC,CASSLVGGRSYNEQFF,TRBJ2-1,TRBD2,NA,TRBV11-2
TGTGCCATCAAGGCAGGGGAGACTTTCTTT,CAIKAGETFF,TRBJ1-1,NA,few,TRBV10-3